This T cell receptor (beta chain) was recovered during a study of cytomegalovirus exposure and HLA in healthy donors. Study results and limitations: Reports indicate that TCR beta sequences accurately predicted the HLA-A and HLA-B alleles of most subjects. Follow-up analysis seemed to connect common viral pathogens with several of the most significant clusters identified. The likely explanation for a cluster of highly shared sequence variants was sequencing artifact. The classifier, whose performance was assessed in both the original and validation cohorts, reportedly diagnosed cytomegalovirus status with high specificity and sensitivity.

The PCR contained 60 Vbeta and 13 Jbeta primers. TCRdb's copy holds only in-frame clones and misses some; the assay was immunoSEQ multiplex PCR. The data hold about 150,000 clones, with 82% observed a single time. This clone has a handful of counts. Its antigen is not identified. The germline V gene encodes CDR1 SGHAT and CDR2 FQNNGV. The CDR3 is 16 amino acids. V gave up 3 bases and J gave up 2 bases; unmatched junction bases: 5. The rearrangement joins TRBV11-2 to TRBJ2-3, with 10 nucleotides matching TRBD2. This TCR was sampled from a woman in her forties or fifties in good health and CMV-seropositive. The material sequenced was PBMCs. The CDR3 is CASSFLAGEPTDTQYF. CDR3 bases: TGTGCCAGCAGCTTCCTAGCGGGGGAACCCACAGATACGCAGTATTTT.